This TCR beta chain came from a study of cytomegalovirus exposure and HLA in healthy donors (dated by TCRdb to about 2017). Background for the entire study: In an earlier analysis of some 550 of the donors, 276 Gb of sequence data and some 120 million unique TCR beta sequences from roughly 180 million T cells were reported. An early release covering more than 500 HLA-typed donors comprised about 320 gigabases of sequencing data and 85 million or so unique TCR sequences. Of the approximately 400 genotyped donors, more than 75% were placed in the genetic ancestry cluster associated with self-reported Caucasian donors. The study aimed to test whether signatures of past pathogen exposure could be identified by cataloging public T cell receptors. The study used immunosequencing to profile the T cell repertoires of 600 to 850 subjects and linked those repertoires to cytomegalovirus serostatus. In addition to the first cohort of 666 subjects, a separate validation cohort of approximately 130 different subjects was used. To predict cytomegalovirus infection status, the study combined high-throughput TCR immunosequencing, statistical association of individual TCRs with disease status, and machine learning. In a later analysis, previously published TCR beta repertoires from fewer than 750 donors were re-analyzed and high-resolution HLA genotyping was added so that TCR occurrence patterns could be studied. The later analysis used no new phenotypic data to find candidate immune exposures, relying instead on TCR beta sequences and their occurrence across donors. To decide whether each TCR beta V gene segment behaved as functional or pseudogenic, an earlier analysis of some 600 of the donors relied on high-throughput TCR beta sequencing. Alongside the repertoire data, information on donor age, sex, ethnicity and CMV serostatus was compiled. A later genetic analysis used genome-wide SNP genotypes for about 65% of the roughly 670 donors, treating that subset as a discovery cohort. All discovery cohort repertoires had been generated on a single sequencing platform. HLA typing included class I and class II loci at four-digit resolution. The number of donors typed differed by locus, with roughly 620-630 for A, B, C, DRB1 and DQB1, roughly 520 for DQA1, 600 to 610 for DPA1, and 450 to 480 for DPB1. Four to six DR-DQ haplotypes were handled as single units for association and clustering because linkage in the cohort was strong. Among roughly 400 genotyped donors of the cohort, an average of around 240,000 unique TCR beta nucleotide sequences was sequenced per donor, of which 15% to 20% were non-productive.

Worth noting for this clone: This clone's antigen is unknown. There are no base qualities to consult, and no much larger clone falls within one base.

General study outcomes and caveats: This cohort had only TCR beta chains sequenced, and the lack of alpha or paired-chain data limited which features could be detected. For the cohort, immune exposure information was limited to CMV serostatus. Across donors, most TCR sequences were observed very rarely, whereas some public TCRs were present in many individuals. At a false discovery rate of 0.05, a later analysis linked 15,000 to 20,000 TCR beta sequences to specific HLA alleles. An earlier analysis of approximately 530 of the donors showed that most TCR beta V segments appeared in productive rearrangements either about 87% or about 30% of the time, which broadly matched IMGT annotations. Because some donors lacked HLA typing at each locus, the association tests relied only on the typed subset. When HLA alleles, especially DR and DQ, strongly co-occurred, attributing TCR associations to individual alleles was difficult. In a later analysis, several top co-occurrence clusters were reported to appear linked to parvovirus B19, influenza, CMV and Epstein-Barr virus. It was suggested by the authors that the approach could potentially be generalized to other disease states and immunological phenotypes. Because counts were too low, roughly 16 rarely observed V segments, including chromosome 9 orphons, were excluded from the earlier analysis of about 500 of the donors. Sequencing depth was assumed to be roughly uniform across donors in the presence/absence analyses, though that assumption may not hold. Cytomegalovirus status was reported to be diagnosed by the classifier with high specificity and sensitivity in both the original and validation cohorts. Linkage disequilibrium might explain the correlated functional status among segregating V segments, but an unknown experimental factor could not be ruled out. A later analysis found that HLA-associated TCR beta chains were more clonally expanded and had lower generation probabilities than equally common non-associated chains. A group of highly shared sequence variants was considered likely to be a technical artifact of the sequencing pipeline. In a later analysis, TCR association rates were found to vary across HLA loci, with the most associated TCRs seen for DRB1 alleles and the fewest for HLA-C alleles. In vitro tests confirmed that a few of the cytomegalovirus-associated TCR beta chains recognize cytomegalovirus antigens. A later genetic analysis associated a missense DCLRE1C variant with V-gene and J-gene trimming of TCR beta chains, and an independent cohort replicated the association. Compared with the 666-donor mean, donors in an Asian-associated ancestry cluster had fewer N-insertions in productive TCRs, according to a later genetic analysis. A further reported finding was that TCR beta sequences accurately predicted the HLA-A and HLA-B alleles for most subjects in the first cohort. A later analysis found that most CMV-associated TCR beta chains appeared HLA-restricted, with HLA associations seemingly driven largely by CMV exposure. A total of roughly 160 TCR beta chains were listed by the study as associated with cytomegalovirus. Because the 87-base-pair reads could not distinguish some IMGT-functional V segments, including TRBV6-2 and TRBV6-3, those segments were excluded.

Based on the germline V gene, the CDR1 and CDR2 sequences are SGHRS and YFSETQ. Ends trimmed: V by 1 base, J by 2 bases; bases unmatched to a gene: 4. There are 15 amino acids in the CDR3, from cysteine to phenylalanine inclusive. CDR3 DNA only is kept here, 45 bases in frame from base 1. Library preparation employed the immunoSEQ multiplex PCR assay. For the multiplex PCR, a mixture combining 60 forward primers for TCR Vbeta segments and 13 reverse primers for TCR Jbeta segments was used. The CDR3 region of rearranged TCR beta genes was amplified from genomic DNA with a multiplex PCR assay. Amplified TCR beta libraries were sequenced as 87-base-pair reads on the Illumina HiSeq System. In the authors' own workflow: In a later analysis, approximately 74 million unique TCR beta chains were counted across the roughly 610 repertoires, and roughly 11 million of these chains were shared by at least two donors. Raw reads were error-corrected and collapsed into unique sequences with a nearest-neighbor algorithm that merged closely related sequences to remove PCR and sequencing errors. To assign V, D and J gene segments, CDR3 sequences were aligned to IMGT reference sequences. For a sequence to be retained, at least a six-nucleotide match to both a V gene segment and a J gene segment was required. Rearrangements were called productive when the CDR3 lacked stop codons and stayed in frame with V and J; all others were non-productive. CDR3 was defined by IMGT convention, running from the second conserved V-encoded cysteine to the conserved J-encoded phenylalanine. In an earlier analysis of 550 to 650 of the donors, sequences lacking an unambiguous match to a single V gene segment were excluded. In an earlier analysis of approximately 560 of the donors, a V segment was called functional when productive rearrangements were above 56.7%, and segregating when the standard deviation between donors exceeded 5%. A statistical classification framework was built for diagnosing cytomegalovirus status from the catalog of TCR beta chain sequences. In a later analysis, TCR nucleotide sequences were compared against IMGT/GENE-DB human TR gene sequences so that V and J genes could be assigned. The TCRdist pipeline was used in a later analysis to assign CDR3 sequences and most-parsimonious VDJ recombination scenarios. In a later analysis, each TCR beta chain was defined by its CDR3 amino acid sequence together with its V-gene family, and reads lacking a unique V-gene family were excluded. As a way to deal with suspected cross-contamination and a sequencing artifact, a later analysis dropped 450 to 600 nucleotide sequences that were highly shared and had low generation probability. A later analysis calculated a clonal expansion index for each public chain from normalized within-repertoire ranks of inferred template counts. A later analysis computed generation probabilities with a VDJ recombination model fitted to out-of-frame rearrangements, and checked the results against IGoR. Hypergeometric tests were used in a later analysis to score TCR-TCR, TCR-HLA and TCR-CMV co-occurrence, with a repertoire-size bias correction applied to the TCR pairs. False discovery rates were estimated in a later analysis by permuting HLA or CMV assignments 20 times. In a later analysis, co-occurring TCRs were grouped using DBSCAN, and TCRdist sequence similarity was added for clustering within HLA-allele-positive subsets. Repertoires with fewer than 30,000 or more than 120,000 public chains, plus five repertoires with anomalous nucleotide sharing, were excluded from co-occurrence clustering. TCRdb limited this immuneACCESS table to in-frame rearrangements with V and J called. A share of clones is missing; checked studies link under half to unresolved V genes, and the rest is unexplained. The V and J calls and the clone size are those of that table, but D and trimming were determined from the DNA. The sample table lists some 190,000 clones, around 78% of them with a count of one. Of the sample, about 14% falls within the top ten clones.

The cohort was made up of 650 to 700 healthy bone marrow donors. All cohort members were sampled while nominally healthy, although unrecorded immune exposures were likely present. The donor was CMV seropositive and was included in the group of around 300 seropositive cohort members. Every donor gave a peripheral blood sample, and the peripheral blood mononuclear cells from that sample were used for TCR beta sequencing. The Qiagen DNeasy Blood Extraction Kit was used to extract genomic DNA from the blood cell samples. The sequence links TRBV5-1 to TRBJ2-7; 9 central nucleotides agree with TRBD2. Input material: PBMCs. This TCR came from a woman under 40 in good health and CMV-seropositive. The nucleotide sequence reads TGCGCCAGCAGCTTGACTAGCGGGCTCCCCTACGAGCAGTACTTC. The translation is CASSLTSGLPYEQYF.